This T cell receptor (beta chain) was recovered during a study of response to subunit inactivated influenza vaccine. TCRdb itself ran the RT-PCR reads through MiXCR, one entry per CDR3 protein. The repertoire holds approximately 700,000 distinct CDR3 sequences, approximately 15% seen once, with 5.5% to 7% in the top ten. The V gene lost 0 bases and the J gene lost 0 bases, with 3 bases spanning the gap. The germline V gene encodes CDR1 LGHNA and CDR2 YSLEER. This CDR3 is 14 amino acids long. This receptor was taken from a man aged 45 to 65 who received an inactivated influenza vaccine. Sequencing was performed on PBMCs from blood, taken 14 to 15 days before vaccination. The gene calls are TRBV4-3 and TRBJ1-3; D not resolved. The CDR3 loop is CASSQEHSGNTIYF. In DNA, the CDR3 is TGCGCCAGCAGCCAAGAGCACTCTGGAAACACCATATATTTT.